Listed below are T cell receptor beta chains from one sample, sequenced in a study of cytotoxic CD8 clonotypes in ibrutinib-treated CLL. The protocol was immunoSEQ multiplex PCR, while the TCRdb copy is restricted to in-frame clones and leaves out a portion. This table holds over 100,000 clones, under 70% found once. The sequencing here drew on PBMCs, taken after 24 months of ibrutinib treatment. These receptors originate from a human donor with chronic lymphocytic leukemia. The CDR3 runs from the conserved cysteine through the conserved F or W. D genes are given only for firm matches. The size field is filled for only some rows; it gives once, few, many or a size class.

cdr3_nt cdr3_aa clone_size v_call d_call j_call
TGCGCCAGCAGCTGGCAGGCTCGGGGGAGCTCCTACAATGAGCAGTTCTTC CASSWQARGSSYNEQFF . TRBV5-1 . TRBJ2-1
TGTGCCAGCAGCGCTACAGGTCCCCGGCGACACGAGCAGTACTTC CASSATGPRRHEQYF . TRBV9 . TRBJ2-7
TGTGCCAGCAGTTACTCCCGAGTCGGGGGAACCTACGAGCAGTACTTC CASSYSRVGGTYEQYF . TRBV6-5 . TRBJ2-7
TGTGCCTGGGGATCAGGGGGGAACTATGGCTACACCTTC CAWGSGGNYGYTF . TRBV30 TRBD1 TRBJ1-2
TGTGCCAGCAACGGACCTGAGCGAGATACGCAGTATTTT CASNGPERDTQYF . TRBV25-1 . TRBJ2-3
TGTGCCACCCAGGGGCGGGGGGCCTACGAGCAGTACTTC CATQGRGAYEQYF . TRBV2 TRBD2 TRBJ2-7
TGCGCCAGCAGCCAAAGCTATGGTCTAGGGGCAGATACGCAGTATTTT CASSQSYGLGADTQYF few TRBV4-1 . TRBJ2-3
TGTGCCAGCGTACGAGGGGGGCAGGACACTGAAGCTTTCTTT CASVRGGQDTEAFF . TRBV6-6 . TRBJ1-1
TGTGCTAGTGGTTTGGCCAATATGGACAGTTACTCTGGAAACACCATATATTTT CASGLANMDSYSGNTIYF . TRBV12-5 . TRBJ1-3
TGTGCCTGGAGTGGTCAAGACATTCAGTACTTC CAWSGQDIQYF . TRBV30 . TRBJ2-4
TGTGCCATCAGTGAATGGGACTACAATGAGCAGTTCTTC CAISEWDYNEQFF . TRBV10-3 . TRBJ2-1
TGTGCTAGTGGCCCGGATTACACTGAAGCTTTCTTT CASGPDYTEAFF . TRBV12-5 . TRBJ1-1
TGTGCCAGCAGCGTAGGGGGGTTGTCGGGTGGACACCAGCCCCAGCATTTT CASSVGGLSGGHQPQHF . TRBV9 . TRBJ1-5
TGTGCCAGCAGCCGGGGAAGCAATCAGCCCCAGCATTTT CASSRGSNQPQHF . TRBV5-8 . TRBJ1-5
TGTGCCAGCAGTACCCCATATACGGGACAGGCCCTAGTTGAGACCCAGTACTTC CASSTPYTGQALVETQYF . TRBV2 TRBD1 TRBJ2-5
TGCGCCAGCAGCCAAGATTTTCCCGCCCGGGCGAATTCACCCCTCCACTTT CASSQDFPARANSPLHF . TRBV4-3 . TRBJ1-6
TGTGCCAGCAAGATACAGGGGTCGGGCACAGATACGCAGTATTTT CASKIQGSGTDTQYF once TRBV6-5 TRBD1 TRBJ2-3
TGTGCCAGCAGCTTGGCCGGGTATGGCTACACCTTC CASSLAGYGYTF few TRBV5-6 . TRBJ1-2
TGCGCCAGCAGCTTCCGGGACAGGAACGAGCAGTACTTC CASSFRDRNEQYF few TRBV5-1 TRBD1 TRBJ2-7
TGCGCCAGCAGCCATGATTTCGGGACAGGGGGCGGCGGGGAGCTGTTTTTT CASSHDFGTGGGGELFF once TRBV4-3 TRBD1 TRBJ2-2
TGTGCCAGTAGTATTTCAAGTCAGAACACTGAAGCTTTCTTT CASSISSQNTEAFF . TRBV19 . TRBJ1-1
TGTGCCAGCAGTGAAGGGTATTATGAGCAGTTCTTC CASSEGYYEQFF . TRBV25-1 . TRBJ2-1
TGTGCCAGCAGCTCACAGGACAGGGGAAATTACAATGAGCAGTTCTTC CASSSQDRGNYNEQFF . TRBV7-7 TRBD1 TRBJ2-1
TGTGCCAGCACAGTTGGCTCATATGGCTACACCTTC CASTVGSYGYTF few TRBV19 . TRBJ1-2
TGCGCCAGCAGCCAGCAGCGGGGGGCTAGAGATACGCAGTATTTT CASSQQRGARDTQYF . TRBV5-1 TRBD2 TRBJ2-3
TGCGCCAGCAGCCAAGGTAGGCGCGGGCCAGATACGCAGTATTTT CASSQGRRGPDTQYF . TRBV4-3 . TRBJ2-3
TGTGCCAGCAGTGTGAAGCGGGGGGGCCCGGAGACCCAGTACTTC CASSVKRGGPETQYF . TRBV2 TRBD2 TRBJ2-5
TGTGCCAGCAGCTTACGATTCGCGGGGGGATTAAGCAATGAGCAGTTCTTC CASSLRFAGGLSNEQFF . TRBV7-8 TRBD2 TRBJ2-1
TGTGCCTCAGAGGGACTAGCGGGGTACAATGAGCAGTTCTTC CASEGLAGYNEQFF few TRBV30 TRBD2 TRBJ2-1
TGCGCCAGCAGCGAATTAGTCGGAGGCCAGGGGGTCAATGAGCAGTTCTTC CASSELVGGQGVNEQFF few TRBV5-1 TRBD1 TRBJ2-1
TGTGCCAGCAAAGGGGGAGGGAAGGGGCACACTGAAGCTTTCTTT CASKGGGKGHTEAFF . TRBV25-1 . TRBJ1-1
TGTGCCAGCAGCACCACTAGCGGGGGGGATGGTGAGCAGTTCTTC CASSTTSGGDGEQFF . TRBV11-2 TRBD2 TRBJ2-1
TGCGCCAGCAGCTTGGGGGGACGGCGGTTGGATACGCAGTATTTT CASSLGGRRLDTQYF . TRBV5-1 . TRBJ2-3
TGTGCCAGCAGTGAAATGCTAGCGGGGGGCACAGATACGCAGTATTTT CASSEMLAGGTDTQYF . TRBV25-1 TRBD2 TRBJ2-3
TGTGCCAGCAGTGAAGCGCTTTGGTCCGGCACAGATACGCAGTATTTT CASSEALWSGTDTQYF . TRBV6-1 . TRBJ2-3
TGTGCCAGCAGTTTAACTAGCGGGGGTATCTACGAGCAGTACTTC CASSLTSGGIYEQYF . TRBV27 TRBD2 TRBJ2-7
TGTGCCAGCAGTTTGGAAGGTCAGCCCCAGCATTTT CASSLEGQPQHF few TRBV28 . TRBJ1-5
TGTGCCAGCAGTCTCAGGACAGAAAATTCACCCCTCCACTTT CASSLRTENSPLHF few TRBV6-1 . TRBJ1-6
TGTGCCAGCAGCGTAGCTACTGCCTACGGAGAGCAGTTCTTC CASSVATAYGEQFF . TRBV9 . TRBJ2-1
TGTGCCAGCAGTTTATCAGGGTTGGAGGGCTACACCTTC CASSLSGLEGYTF . TRBV27 . TRBJ1-2
TGTGCCAGCAGTTTATTGAGCGGCAGCTCCTACAATGAGCAGTTCTTC CASSLLSGSSYNEQFF once TRBV27 . TRBJ2-1
TGTGCCTGGATCCCTCAACTAGCGGGGGTGGAGCTGTTTTTT CAWIPQLAGVELFF . TRBV30 TRBD2 TRBJ2-2
TGTGCCAGCGAGCGAGACAGGGGGCTTAGTGAGCAGTTCTTC CASERDRGLSEQFF . TRBV6-1 TRBD1 TRBJ2-1
TGTGCCAGCAGTGAATCCTTACCTAGTGAAGGAGAGACCCAGTACTTC CASSESLPSEGETQYF few TRBV2 . TRBJ2-5
TGTGCCAGCAGCTTGCAGGGATACTATGGCTACACCTTC CASSLQGYYGYTF . TRBV5-5 . TRBJ1-2
TGTGCCAGCAGCAAGACTAGCTACAATGAGCAGTTCTTC CASSKTSYNEQFF . TRBV7-3 . TRBJ2-1
TGTGCCAGCAGGAGACCGGGGACGGTCGGGACTGAAGCTTTCTTT CASRRPGTVGTEAFF few TRBV2 . TRBJ1-1
TGTGCCTGGAATCGGAACTACGAGCAGTACTTC CAWNRNYEQYF . TRBV30 . TRBJ2-7
TGTGCCAGCTCAGGATGGAATCTCTACGAGCAGTACTTC CASSGWNLYEQYF many TRBV18 . TRBJ2-7
TGTGCCAGCATATTTGGGGGGAACCAAGAGACCCAGTACTTC CASIFGGNQETQYF . TRBV11-2 . TRBJ2-5
TGTGCCAGCAGCCGGGGGATAATGGACAATGAGCAGTTCTTC CASSRGIMDNEQFF . TRBV11-1 . TRBJ2-1